This entry lists 5 T cell receptor beta chains sequenced from one sample in a study of T-cell reconstitution after alpha-beta-depleted transplantation in children. The TCRbeta library was prepared with unique molecular identifiers. TCRdb independently ran MiXCR on the PCR reads; one entry per CDR3 protein. The sample includes about 420,000 distinct CDR3 sequences, about 17% of them seen just once. Sample: PBMCs, mostly from graft donor cells, taken 360 days after TCRalphabeta/CD19-depleted stem cell transplant. These receptors came from a boy under two years old who had a stem cell transplant for Wiskott-Aldrich syndrome, so the T cells may come from the graft donor.

In DNA form, the CDR3 reads TGTGCCAGCAGTCTAAGACTTAGCGGGGTACTCTACGAGCAGTACTTC. Translating gives CASSLRLSGVLYEQYF. The chain uses TRBV12-3 or TRBV12-4 and TRBJ2-7; 8 nucleotides line up with TRBD2. V shed 5 bases and J 3 bases; nucleotides not matched to a gene: 12. The CDR3 runs 16 residues.

This clonotype was recorded at least ten times. This chain joins TRBV12-3 or TRBV12-4 and TRBJ2-5; 8 positions agree with TRBD2. Germline trimming cut 3 bases from V and 3 bases from J; bases unmatched to any gene: 3. This CDR3 contains 14 residues. DNA for the CDR3: TGTGCCAGCAGTTTCGGGAGGGCCGAAGAGACCCAGTACTTC. Its translation is CASSFGRAEETQYF.

The CDR3 loop reads CASSWSLDTQYF. The CDR3 DNA is TGCGCCAGCAGCTGGAGCCTAGATACGCAGTATTTT. The chain employs TRBV5-1 and TRBJ2-3; D gene uncertain. CDR1 and CDR2 from the germline V gene are SGHRS and YFSETQ. The ends were cut back, 3 bases at V and 5 bases at J, with 7 bases in the middle. The CDR3 covers 12 residues.

This clonotype was found a few times. The gene calls are TRBV5-1 and TRBJ2-7, with 10 nucleotides matching TRBD2. Germline values: CDR1 SGHRS, CDR2 YFSETQ. Trimming removed 6 bases from V and 2 bases from J; junction bases left unmatched: 8. The length of the CDR3 is 15 residues. The CDR3 sequence is CASTLTSGAPYEQYF. The CDR3 coding sequence is TGCGCCAGCACCCTTACTAGCGGGGCGCCCTACGAGCAGTACTTC.

This clonotype was detected a few times. The V gene is TRBV12-3 or TRBV12-4, the J gene TRBJ1-2, with D maybe TRBD1 (6 bases). Trimming took 2 bases from V and 11 from J, leaving 12 bases between them. This CDR3 spans 12 amino acids. The CDR3 sequence is CASSLKGTPYTF. CDR3 bases: TGTGCCAGCAGTTTAAAGGGGACACCTTACACCTTC.